This entry concerns a single TCR beta chain. Its antigen remains unidentified. The CDR3 end lies 3 residues beyond the end of the read and is filled in from the germline J gene. Using the immunoSEQ assay, multiplex PCR amplified TCR beta CDR3 regions from an average of roughly 1,100 ng of genomic DNA per sample. Primer bias was corrected in the assay by using a complete synthetic TCR repertoire to establish an amplification baseline. Amplicons were sequenced on the Illumina platform. Concerning the study's data processing: Error correction of the sequences involved clustering with frequency ratios plus a modified nearest-neighbor algorithm, after which the sequences were analyzed in the immunoSEQ Analyzer using IMGT gene definitions. At each rarefaction depth, TCR richness and evenness were averaged across 20 rarefaction repeats, and any sample with fewer sequences than the depth was left out. Wilcoxon rank sum tests with FDR correction were used to compare relative abundances of V, D and J genes between the groups. In the blinded duplicates, the intraclass correlation was nearly 96% for TCR richness and averaged around 80% across 60 to 70 gene segments. Imported from immuneACCESS, the table was reduced by TCRdb to in-frame sequences with V and J called. These copies leave out some clones; in studies compared against another copy, an unresolved V gene accounts for under half, and the cause of the remainder is not known. That table is the source of V, J and clone size, and D and trimming were worked out from the DNA. For this sample, the table gives about 32,000 clones. The ten largest clones add up to about 6.4% of the sample.

Every participant had a single incident cervical HPV16 infection, and women with prevalent HPV16 infections were excluded. Cervical HPV DNA was detected by MY09/MY11 PCR, and genotyping was performed by dot-blot hybridization. Around 15 mL of heparinized blood were centrifuged, and the buffy coat was split into aliquots, frozen at -30 degrees C, and then kept at -80 degrees C. QIAGEN kits were used to extract genomic DNA from buffy coat specimens. The cysteine opens and the phenylalanine closes a CDR3 of 15 amino acids. The CDR3 was read in part: 36 bases, with the frame set at base 1. V loses 4 bases at its end and J loses 2 bases; junction bases beyond the gene matches: 0. Based on the germline V gene, the CDR1 and CDR2 sequences are SGHTA and FQGNSA. This sample stems from a study of T cells in women clearing cervical HPV infection (dated by TCRdb to the late 2010s). Turning to the overall study: The cases were 25 to 30 women with histologically confirmed HPV16-related CIN3 or worse, and 2 of these cases were invasive cancers. The roughly 27 controls were women who cleared a single incident HPV16 infection within 12 months without developing precancer or cancer. Case blood was taken at the visit when the lesion was first identified, whereas control blood was taken when infection was no longer detected. Among cases, blood sampling came a median of almost 150 days after lesion detection, with an interquartile range of 90 to 200 days. HLA typing was available for only a few women, so HLA type could not be excluded as a confounder. An exploratory proof-of-principle case-control study, nested within the Guanacaste HPV Natural History Study in Costa Rica, was conducted to compare TCR repertoires across cervical HPV16 outcomes. Cases and controls were matched on age within five years and on year of sample collection. A median age of roughly 33 years was observed in cases versus under 40 in controls, and no significant differences in baseline characteristics were found. The parent cohort enrolled roughly 10,000 women aged 18 or older in Guanacaste, Costa Rica, during about 1993 to 1994 and followed them for 6 to 7 years. Five blinded duplicates per group were added as quality controls, so that roughly 60 samples were obtained: some 50 participants and 10 replicates. Paper-wide results and their limitations: Random forest classifiers that combined richness and V gene abundances separated cases from controls with an estimated AUC of 0.8 to 0.85. TCR repertoire richness was significantly higher in CIN3+ cases than in controls across sequencing depths, while evenness did not differ. Lower TRBV6-7 relative abundance was observed in cases than in controls (roughly 0.11% versus 0.16%; Bonferroni P = 0.0008). Because T-cell numbers per sample were unknown, differences in richness could reflect varying T-cell content rather than repertoire biology. The cross-sectional design could not show whether associations preceded infection or resulted from it; effector/memory subsets and HPV-specific T cells were not isolated.

The chain links TRBV7-2 with TRBJ2-1; TRBD2 fits 12 bases in the junction. This sequence originates from a woman aged 18-70 years with a cervical HPV16 infection that either progressed to CIN3+ or cleared (not recorded which). Material for sequencing was blood buffy coat. CDR3 region: CASSSSGGAYNEQFF. Partial CDR3 DNA: TGTGCCAGCAGCTCTAGCGGGGGGGCCTACAATGAG.